Each of the 2 T cell receptor beta chains below was sequenced from the same sample in a study of blood T cell repertoires in COVID-19. Generated by immunoSEQ multiplex PCR, the TCRdb table keeps only in-frame clones and is missing some. The sample carries tens of thousands of clones, 79% recorded once. Material: peripheral blood. The receptors come from a human donor in a cohort sampled during active COVID-19.

The V gene is TRBV15, the J gene TRBJ2-7, with 7 bases that match TRBD1. CDR3 length: 15 residues. The germline gives CDR1 LNHNV, CDR2 YYDKDF (reference sequence). V trimming: 0 bases; J trimming: 3 bases; junction bases outside the gene matches: 5. CDR3 amino acids: CATSREGTEIYEQYF. The DNA for the CDR3 is TGTGCCACCAGCAGAGAAGGGACAGAGATCTACGAGCAGTACTTC.

This chain connects TRBV5-1 to TRBJ2-1, with D unclear. This CDR3 comprises 14 residues. V shed 0 bases and J shed 8 bases, with 12 bases lying between them. Looked up from germline, CDR1 is SGHRS and CDR2 is YFSETQ. The CDR3 DNA is TGCGCCAGCAGCTTGGTTGGCAGTACATATGAGCAGTTCTTC. This encodes CASSLVGSTYEQFF.